The 32 T cell receptor beta chains in this list originate from one sample, sequenced in a study of T cells in Graves' hyperthyroidism and ophthalmopathy. Amplification targeted TCR beta CDR3 regions from RNA transcripts. A set of HTBI primers served as the primers for a first-round RT-PCR of the TCR CDR3. MiXCR, applied by TCRdb to the multiplex PCR reads, yields one record per CDR3 protein. The data show some 370,000 distinct CDR3 sequences, roughly 13% seen once. Sequencing was performed on blood. Source of these receptors: a man aged 45-60 years with Graves' ophthalmopathy.

The chain uses TRBV15 and TRBJ2-1, with D hard to call. Germline V lookup: CDR1 LNHNV, CDR2 YYDKDF (reference sequence). V lost 8 bases, J lost 9 bases, and 17 bases lay in between. The CDR3 contains 13 residues. CDR3 loop: CATSPMRLGEQFF. In DNA, the CDR3 is TGTGCCACCTCCCCGATGAGGTTGGGTGAGCAGTTCTTC.

This clonotype has just a few counts. V is TRBV6-1 and J is TRBJ1-6, with TRBD1 matching 7 bases. Germline V gene lookup returns CDR1 MNHNS and CDR2 SASEGT. V trimming: 5 bases; J trimming: 6 bases; junction bases outside the gene matches: 4. This CDR3 contains 14 residues. CDR3 bases: TGTGCCAGCAGTCCTCGACAGGGTAATTCACCCCTCCACTTT. This translates into CASSPRQGNSPLHF.

The chain carries TRBV24-1 and TRBJ2-5, with D perhaps TRBD1 (5 bases). The CDR3 covers 11 residues. Germline CDR1 is KGHDR and CDR2 is SFDVKD. The V end lost 10 bases, the J end lost 5 bases, and 10 bases lay between the germline ends. The CDR3 loop is CATGAGETQYF. The DNA of the CDR3 is TGTGCCACTGGGGCCGGGGAGACCCAGTACTTC.

This clonotype was counted only a few times. V and J are TRBV9 and TRBJ2-7; perhaps TRBD1 as D (6 bases). This CDR3 comprises 12 residues. V lost 3 bases, J lost 5 bases, and 9 bases lay in between. Germline CDR1 reads SGDLS; CDR2 reads YYNGEE. The CDR3 nucleotides read TGTGCCAGCAGCGGGACAGACCACGAGCAGTACTTC. Translation gives CASSGTDHEQYF.

Many counts were recorded for this clonotype. The V call is TRBV15, the J call TRBJ2-1; D is undetermined. The CDR3 has 14 residues. Trimming took 0 bases from V and 9 from J, leaving 12 bases between them. Per germline, CDR1 LNHNV and CDR2 YYDKDF (reference sequence). CDR3 in DNA: TGTGCCACCAGCAGAGATCTTGGAGCTCTTGAGCAGTTCTTC. This codes for CATSRDLGALEQFF.

This clonotype was counted ten times or more. The chain has TRBV6-1 and TRBJ1-5; TRBD1 aligns across 7 bases. Germline V gene data show CDR1 as MNHNS and CDR2 as SASEGT. V trimming: 6 bases; J trimming: 1 base; junction bases outside the gene matches: 12. The CDR3 runs 17 residues. Here the CDR3 DNA reads TGTGCCAGCAGGTCCCTCTCAGGGGGGAGAAGCAATCAGCCCCAGCATTTT. Translation: CASRSLSGGRSNQPQHF.

This clonotype was detected only a few times. The genes are TRBV6-1 and TRBJ2-7; 10 bases are shared with TRBD1. From germline, CDR1 is MNHNS and CDR2 SASEGT. The CDR3 contains 15 residues. V trimming: 6 bases; J trimming: 5 bases; junction bases outside the gene matches: 10. As DNA, the CDR3 is TGTGCCAGCAGCCACCTCGGACAGGGGGTGAACGAGCAGTACTTC. Protein product: CASSHLGQGVNEQYF.

This clonotype was recorded many times. The V gene is TRBV28, the J gene TRBJ2-5, with unresolved D. CDR1 is MDHEN, CDR2 SYDVKM, per germline. V lost 5 bases, J lost 13 bases, and 17 bases lay in between. The CDR3 extends over 12 amino acids. The CDR3 loop reads CASSPDKSGPYF. CDR3 in DNA: TGTGCCAGCAGTCCAGATAAATCAGGACCGTACTTC.

There are a few counts of this clonotype. The chain is built from TRBV29-1 and TRBJ2-1; no clear D gene. The V end lost 8 bases, the J end lost 1 base, and 12 bases lay between the germline ends. The CDR3 extends over 13 amino acids. Germline-derived CDR1 and CDR2 are SQVTM and ANQGSEA. CDR3: CSSRTTSYNEQFF. In DNA, the CDR3 is TGCAGCTCGAGGACGACTTCCTACAATGAGCAGTTCTTC.

This clonotype was seen many times. The chain joins TRBV12-3 or TRBV12-4 to TRBJ2-2; 13 bases fit TRBD2. The length of the CDR3 is 16 residues. With 5 bases clipped from V and 7 bases from J, the junction kept 7 bases outside the gene matches. The CDR3 DNA is TGTGCCAGCAGTCAAACTAGCGGGAGGGCCATCGGGGAGCTGTTTTTT. The encoded protein is CASSQTSGRAIGELFF.

The chain employs TRBV20-1 and TRBJ2-7, with 11 nucleotides matching TRBD1. Per germline, CDR1 DFQATT and CDR2 SNEGSKA (reference sequence). The CDR3 runs to 18 residues. CDR3 nucleotide sequence: TGCAGGGCCGGACAGGGGGCATCACGACCCTGGAGCTCCTACGAGCAGTACTTC. Amino acid sequence: CRAGQGASRPWSSYEQYF.

This clonotype came up many times. V usage is TRBV2 and J usage is TRBJ1-1; D gene uncertain. The CDR3 has 12 amino acids. Germline CDR1 reads SNHLY; CDR2 reads FYNNEI. Trimming removed 6 bases from V and 8 bases from J, with 13 bases in between. The CDR3 DNA follows: TGTGCCAGCAGACCACCTAGCCGAGAAGCTTTCTTT. This encodes CASRPPSREAFF.

In this sample, this clonotype turned up a few times. The V and J genes are TRBV19 and TRBJ2-7; 12 bases align to TRBD1. The J segment lost 2 bases and the V segment lost 4 bases, leaving 6 bases of the junction unmatched. The CDR3 totals 16 residues. The germline gives CDR1 LNHDA, CDR2 SQIVND (reference sequence). For the CDR3, the DNA is TGTGCCAGTAGTAGCAGGGACAGGGGGCACCCCTACGAGCAGTACTTC. Protein: CASSSRDRGHPYEQYF.

This clonotype was seen ten or more times. The chain uses TRBV20-1 and TRBJ1-5; TRBD1 matches at 10 bases. J was trimmed by 7 bases and V by 2 bases; bases with no gene match: 11. The germline CDR1 and CDR2 sequences are DFQATT and SNEGSKA (reference sequence). This CDR3 is built from 16 residues. CDR3 coding DNA: TGCAGTGCTAGACCCACCAAGGACAGGGGGACGCAGCCCCAGCATTTT. Protein sequence: CSARPTKDRGTQPQHF.

The J gene is TRBJ2-3, the V gene TRBV18; D call uncertain. V shed 2 bases and J shed 6 bases, with 15 bases lying between them. Germline V gene data show CDR1 as KGHSH and CDR2 as LQKENI. This CDR3 has 15 residues. The CDR3 is CASSPTTQRGDTQYF. The CDR3 coding sequence is TGTGCCAGCTCACCAACGACCCAACGAGGCGATACGCAGTATTTT.

This clonotype was found a few times. Germline is not matched at one junction end, which may reflect a read error. The chain couples TRBV2 to TRBJ2-5, with 13 bases identical to TRBD2. The CDR3 sequence is 14 residues long. Germline CDR1 is SNHLY and CDR2 is FYNNEI. The CDR3 DNA is TGTGCCAGCAGTGAGACTAGCGGGAGGCTCCCCCCAAACTTC. This translates into CASSETSGRLPPNF.

This clonotype was counted only a few times. V gene TRBV29-1 combines with J gene TRBJ1-1; D is undetermined. The CDR3 is 13 amino acids. Trimming left V 8 bases short and J 11 bases short, with 24 bases between. CDR1 and CDR2 (germline): SQVTM, ANQGSEA. The CDR3 loop reads CSLKLIGGGSAFF. DNA of the CDR3: TGCAGCCTCAAGCTTATCGGTGGAGGTTCGGCTTTCTTT.

This clonotype was recorded at least ten times. The CDR3 DNA reads TGCGCCAGCAGCTCTGCTATGTCAGATACGCAGTATTTT. This translates into CASSSAMSDTQYF. The chain recombines TRBV5-1 with TRBJ2-3; no firm D call. The CDR3 length is 13 residues. Germline CDR1 reads SGHRS; CDR2 reads YFSETQ. V lost 3 bases and J 4 bases, leaving 9 bases between the germline ends.

This clonotype showed up many times. The V call is TRBV18, the J call TRBJ2-7; D uncertain. The V end lost 3 bases, the J end lost 6 bases, and 9 bases lay between the germline ends. The germline gives CDR1 KGHSH, CDR2 LQKENI. This CDR3 has 12 amino acids. CDR3 residues: CASSPLFGEQYF. The DNA of the CDR3 is TGTGCCAGCTCACCTCTATTTGGCGAGCAGTACTTC. Supplemented by reference TRBV18 and TRBJ2-7, the full variable domain reads NAGVMQNPRHLVRRRGQEARLRCSPMKGHSHVYWYRQLPEEGLKFMVYLQKENIIDESGMPKERFSAEFPKEGPSILRIQQVVRGDSAAYFCASSPLFGEQYFGPGTRLTVT.

This clonotype was detected ten times or more. The CDR3, as DNA: TGTGCCGGTTGGACAGGGATAAATGAGCAGTTCTTC. Translating it yields CAGWTGINEQFF. V and J are TRBV30 and TRBJ2-1; TRBD1 aligns across 8 bases. CDR1 and CDR2 from the germline V gene are GTSNPN and SVGIG (reference sequence). The CDR3 runs to 12 residues. The V gene end was trimmed by 8 bases and the J gene end by 7 bases; junction bases not matched to a gene: 7.

At least ten counts were recorded for this clonotype. The chain couples TRBV2 to TRBJ2-5, with 9 positions matching TRBD1. The CDR3 length is 14 residues. CDR1 is SNHLY and CDR2 is FYNNEI in the germline V gene. V gave up 6 bases and J gave up 5 bases; unmatched junction bases: 7. The CDR3 nucleotides read TGTGCCAGCAGACTTTCCGGGACAGGGGAGACCCAGTACTTC. The encoded protein is CASRLSGTGETQYF.

The chain has TRBV7-9 and TRBJ2-5; D remains ambiguous. V gave up 7 bases and J gave up 5 bases, with 14 bases separating them. The germline gives CDR1 SEHNR, CDR2 FQNEAQ (reference sequence). The CDR3 sequence is 13 residues long. In nucleotides, the CDR3 is TGTGCCAGCACCAACGCGGCAGCGGAGACCCAGTACTTC. Translating it yields CASTNAAAETQYF.

The V gene is TRBV10-3, the J gene TRBJ2-3; 8 bases map to TRBD2. The CDR3 runs to 13 residues. After removal of 7 bases from V and 2 bases from J, the junction contained 2 bases not matched to a gene. CDR1 and CDR2 (germline): ENHRY, SYGVKD. In nucleotides, the CDR3 is TGTGCCATCACGGGACTAGTCACAGATACGCAGTATTTT. This translates into CAITGLVTDTQYF.

The rearrangement links TRBV28 to TRBJ2-7, with D perhaps TRBD1 (6 bases). This CDR3 spans 14 amino acids. Germline lookup yields CDR1 MDHEN and CDR2 SYDVKM. Trimming cost V 6 bases and J 6 bases, with 18 bases left between them. The CDR3 region is CASRAQGFPSEQYF. The CDR3 nucleotides are TGTGCCAGCAGAGCCCAGGGGTTTCCCAGCGAGCAGTACTTC. Filled out from reference TRBV28 and TRBJ2-7, the complete variable domain reads DVKVTQSSRYLVKRTGEKVFLECVQDMDHENMFWYRQDPGLGLRLIYFSYDVKMKEKGDIPEGYSVSREKKERFSLILESASTNQTSMYLCASRAQGFPSEQYFGPGTRLTVT.

This rearrangement joins TRBV12-3 or TRBV12-4 to TRBJ2-7; 11 bases are shared with TRBD2. The CDR3 length is 14 residues. Unmatched junction bases numbered 5, after V lost 5 bases and J lost 5 bases. CDR3 in DNA: TGTGCCAGCAGTCCTTCTAGCGGGAGGAACGAGCAGTACTTC. Protein: CASSPSSGRNEQYF.

This clonotype has a count of ten or more. The genes are TRBV7-8 and TRBJ2-5, with D perhaps matching TRBD1 or TRBD2 (5 bases each). The CDR3 consists of 15 residues. CDR1 and CDR2 (germline): SGHVS, FQNEAQ. V lost 4 bases and J 7 bases, leaving 19 bases between the germline ends. CDR3 residues: CASSSATGTGMTQYF. The CDR3 DNA is TGTGCCAGCAGCTCAGCGACTGGGACGGGGATGACCCAGTACTTC.

The rearrangement links TRBV30 to TRBJ2-2, with 8 nucleotides matching TRBD1. CDR3 length: 14 residues. Germline V gene lookup returns CDR1 GTSNPN and CDR2 SVGIG (reference sequence). Trimming took 5 bases from V and 7 from J; bases not matched to a gene: 9. The chain's CDR3 is CAWGGQGADGELFF. The CDR3 DNA is TGTGCCTGGGGGGGTCAGGGGGCTGACGGGGAGCTGTTTTTT.

This clonotype appeared many times. V is TRBV4-1 and J is TRBJ1-1; weak D call: TRBD1 (5 bases). CDR3 length: 14 residues. Trimming removed 3 bases from V and 5 bases from J, with 13 bases in between. Germline V gene lookup returns CDR1 MGHRA and CDR2 YSYEKL. The CDR3 bases are TGCGCCAGCAGCCAGAGGGGATCGGCGACTGAAGCTTTCTTT. Translation: CASSQRGSATEAFF.

This clonotype was detected many times. The chain employs TRBV7-2 and TRBJ2-1, with 16 bases identical to TRBD2. Germline CDR1 SGHTA, CDR2 FQGNSA. The CDR3 consists of 16 residues. The junction had 6 bases not matched to a gene; V was cut back by 5 bases and J by 8 bases. CDR3 coding DNA: TGTGCCAGCAGCCTCCAGGGACTAGCGGGAGGGGATGAGCAGTTCTTC. It encodes CASSLQGLAGGDEQFF.

This chain joins TRBV29-1 and TRBJ1-5; 7 bases are a match to TRBD1. The CDR3 contains 13 residues. Trimming took 6 bases from V and 4 from J; bases not matched to a gene: 6. Germline lookup yields CDR1 SQVTM and CDR2 ANQGSEA. DNA for the CDR3: TGCAGCGTCCGACAGGGATTAAATCAGCCCCAGCATTTT. As protein: CSVRQGLNQPQHF. The full variable domain, rest sourced from reference TRBV29-1 and TRBJ1-5, is SAVISQKPSRDICQRGTSLTIQCQVDSQVTMMFWYRQQPGQSLTLIATANQGSEATYESGFVIDKFPISRPNLTFSTLTVSNMSPEDSSIYLCSVRQGLNQPQHFGDGTRLSIL.

This clonotype came up many times. CDR3 in amino acids: CASSVLTGSYEQYF. The CDR3 coding sequence is TGTGCCAGCAGTGTTCTGACAGGGAGCTACGAGCAGTACTTC. The V and J genes are TRBV2 and TRBJ2-7; TRBD1 aligns across 7 bases. The length of the CDR3 is 14 residues. V lost 4 bases, J lost 3 bases, and 6 bases stayed unmatched. Germline loops: CDR1 SNHLY, CDR2 FYNNEI. Full variable domain (rest looked up from reference TRBV2 and TRBJ2-7): EPEVTQTPSHQVTQMGQEVILRCVPISNHLYFYWYRQILGQKVEFLVSFYNNEISEKSEIFDDQFSVERPDGSNFTLKIRSTKLEDSAMYFCASSVLTGSYEQYFGPGTRLTVT.

The chain links TRBV3-1 to TRBJ2-1; TRBD2 matches at 8 bases. The CDR3 is 17 residues long. The germline V gene has CDR1 LGHDT and CDR2 YNNKEL (reference sequence). J was trimmed by 6 bases and V by 1 base; bases with no gene match: 11. The chain's CDR3 is CASSQAGSGTRGNEQFF. The CDR3, as DNA: TGTGCCAGCAGCCAAGCCGGTAGCGGGACAAGGGGCAATGAGCAGTTCTTC.